This TCR beta chain was captured by sequencing in a study of OX40 agonist ivuxolimab in advanced cancers. Study summary: In this trial design, patients received ivuxolimab intravenously at 0.01 to 10 mg/kg every 2 weeks. Hepatocellular carcinoma, melanoma, renal cell or head and neck cancer was diagnosed in the dose-escalation patients.

With respect to this clone: Its antigen is undetermined.

Autoimmune disease history or systemic immunosuppression disqualified patients. Regarding the study as a whole: On average, CD8+ T cells showed a greater number of expanded clones than CD4+.

Measured with immunoSEQ multiplex PCR; TCRdb has only the in-frame clones, and not every one. The table lists approximately 90,000 clones, approximately 88% of them singletons, with over 1.2% in the top ten. V lost 6 bases and J lost 9; bases outside the gene matches: 10. The CDR3 sequence is 15 residues long. CDR1 is MNHNS, CDR2 SASEGT, per germline. The chain joins TRBV6-1 to TRBJ2-7; 14 nucleotides match TRBD2. The sample here was CD4+ or CD8+ T cells sorted from blood, taken in a trial of the OX40 agonist ivuxolimab. The TCR sequence derives from an adult with an advanced solid tumor such as melanoma, head and neck, liver or kidney cancer. CDR3 sequence (DNA): TGTGCCAGCAGCGAGACAGGGACTAGCGGGAGTCTGCAGTACTTC. Its protein product is CASSETGTSGSLQYF.